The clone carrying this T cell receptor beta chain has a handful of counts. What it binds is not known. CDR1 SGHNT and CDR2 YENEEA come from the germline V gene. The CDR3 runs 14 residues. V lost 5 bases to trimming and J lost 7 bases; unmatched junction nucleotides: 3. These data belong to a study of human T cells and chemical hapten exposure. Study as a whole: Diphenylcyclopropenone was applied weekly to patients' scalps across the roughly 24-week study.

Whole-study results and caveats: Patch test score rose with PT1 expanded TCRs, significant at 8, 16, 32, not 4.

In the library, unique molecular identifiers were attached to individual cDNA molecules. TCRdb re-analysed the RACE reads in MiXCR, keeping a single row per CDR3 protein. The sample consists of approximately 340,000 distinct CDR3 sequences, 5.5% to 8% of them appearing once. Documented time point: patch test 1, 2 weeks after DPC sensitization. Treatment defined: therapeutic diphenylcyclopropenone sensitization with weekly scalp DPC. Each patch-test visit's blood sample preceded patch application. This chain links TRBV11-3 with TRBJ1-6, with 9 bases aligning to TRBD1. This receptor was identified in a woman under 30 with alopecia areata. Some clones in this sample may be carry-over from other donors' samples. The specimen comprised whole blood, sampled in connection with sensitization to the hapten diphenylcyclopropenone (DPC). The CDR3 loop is CASSTGQGNSPLHF. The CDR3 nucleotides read TGTGCCAGCAGCACAGGACAGGGGAATTCACCCCTCCACTTT.